The next 6 T cell receptor beta chains were all read from a single sample in a study of cytomegalovirus exposure and HLA in healthy donors. PCR was performed using 60 Vbeta and 13 Jbeta primers. Method: immunoSEQ multiplex PCR; TCRdb's copy keeps in-frame clones and lacks some. The data contain some 120,000 clones, roughly 77% of them seen just once; the ten biggest clones take up around 1%. The sequenced sample consisted of PBMCs. The origin of the receptors is a young woman in good health and CMV-seronegative.

V usage is TRBV5-1 and J usage is TRBJ2-1; 8 positions match TRBD2. The junction had 4 bases not matched to a gene; V was cut back by 4 bases and J by 4 bases. Germline values: CDR1 SGHRS, CDR2 YFSETQ. This CDR3 contains 14 residues. CDR3 sequence: CASSRREAYNEQFF. CDR3 sequence (DNA): TGCGCCAGCAGCCGGCGGGAGGCGTACAATGAGCAGTTCTTC.

The rearrangement joins TRBV30 to TRBJ2-2; TRBD2 might be the D (6 bases). The V and J ends lost 2 bases and 9 bases respectively, with 19 bases between them. The CDR3 is 15 residues long. The V gene's germline CDR1 is GTSNPN and CDR2 SVGIG (reference sequence). The CDR3 here is CAWSTLYGRSRELFF. In nucleotides, the CDR3 is TGTGCCTGGAGTACTCTATACGGGAGATCTCGGGAGCTGTTTTTT.

This clone was counted a single time. V gene TRBV6-1 combines with J gene TRBJ1-1; 7 nucleotides match TRBD1. The CDR3 spans 12 residues. V dropped 6 bases and J dropped 4; count of bases not matched to a gene: 2. Germline lookup yields CDR1 MNHNS and CDR2 SASEGT. For the CDR3, the DNA is TGTGCCAGCAGACAGGGGTCCACTGAAGCTTTCTTT. Protein product: CASRQGSTEAFF.

The chain joins TRBV18 to TRBJ1-1, with D hard to call. The CDR3 totals 15 residues. Germline V lookup: CDR1 KGHSH, CDR2 LQKENI. V was clipped by 0 bases and J by 0 bases, with 8 bases between them. DNA of the CDR3: TGTGCCAGCTCACCACCCAATATAGTGAACACTGAAGCTTTCTTT. As protein: CASSPPNIVNTEAFF.

The rearrangement joins TRBV27 to TRBJ1-1; D might be TRBD1 (6 bases). CDR3 length: 14 residues. Germline V gene sequence: CDR1 MNHEY, CDR2 SMNVEV (reference sequence). The ends were cut back, 1 base at V and 3 bases at J, with 9 bases in the middle. The CDR3 region has the DNA TGTGCCAGCAGTTTATTAGGGGGTGACACTGAAGCTTTCTTT. Translated: CASSLLGGDTEAFF.

The rearrangement uses TRBV19 and TRBJ2-3, with TRBD1 matching over 10 bases. V lost 7 bases to trimming and J lost 1 base; unmatched junction nucleotides: 5. The CDR3 contains 15 residues. The germline V gene encodes CDR1 LNHDA and CDR2 SQIVND (reference sequence). The CDR3: CASKGGTGGTDTQYF. The DNA of the CDR3 is TGTGCCAGTAAGGGCGGGACAGGGGGCACAGATACGCAGTATTTT.